This entry features one T cell receptor (beta chain) sequence. The data belong to a study of blood T cell repertoires in COVID-19. Study overall: The analysed material was cDNA or gDNA that came from T cells, B-cell-depleted T cells, or PBMCs.

V was trimmed by 3 bases and J by 8 bases, leaving 10 bases between them. CDR3 size: 12 residues. Looked up from germline, CDR1 is SGHTA and CDR2 is FQGNSA. Assay used: immunoSEQ multiplex PCR; TCRdb lists only in-frame clones, some missing. The sample comprises about 220,000 clones, around 81% of which are singletons, and over 10% rests with the top ten. This chain uses TRBV7-2 with TRBJ1-2; possible D gene TRBD1, 6 bases. The source material was peripheral blood. The sequence was obtained from a human donor in a cohort sampled during active COVID-19. In DNA form, the CDR3 reads TGTGCCAGCAGCTTCAACACAGGGGGCTACACCTTC. Amino acids: CASSFNTGGYTF.